This T cell receptor (beta chain) appears in the sequencing data of a study of blood T cell repertoires in COVID-19. Study in general: Material from acute and convalescent COVID-19 was sourced from the United States, Italy and Spain.

The method was immunoSEQ multiplex PCR; TCRdb's version includes in-frame clones alone and lacks a portion of them. The repertoire holds about 23,000 clones, with around nine tenths as singletons. The receptor's source is a human donor with acute or convalescent COVID-19. The donor label of this sample is uncertain. The sample taken for sequencing was peripheral blood.

The CDR3 DNA reads TGCAGCGTCCAATGGAGCGAAGGGACCCAGTACTTC. Protein product: CSVQWSEGTQYF. V and J are TRBV29-1 and TRBJ2-5; D not resolved. This CDR3 region has 12 residues. Germline V gives CDR1 SQVTM, CDR2 ANQGSEA. V was trimmed by 6 bases and J by 7 bases, leaving 15 bases between them.